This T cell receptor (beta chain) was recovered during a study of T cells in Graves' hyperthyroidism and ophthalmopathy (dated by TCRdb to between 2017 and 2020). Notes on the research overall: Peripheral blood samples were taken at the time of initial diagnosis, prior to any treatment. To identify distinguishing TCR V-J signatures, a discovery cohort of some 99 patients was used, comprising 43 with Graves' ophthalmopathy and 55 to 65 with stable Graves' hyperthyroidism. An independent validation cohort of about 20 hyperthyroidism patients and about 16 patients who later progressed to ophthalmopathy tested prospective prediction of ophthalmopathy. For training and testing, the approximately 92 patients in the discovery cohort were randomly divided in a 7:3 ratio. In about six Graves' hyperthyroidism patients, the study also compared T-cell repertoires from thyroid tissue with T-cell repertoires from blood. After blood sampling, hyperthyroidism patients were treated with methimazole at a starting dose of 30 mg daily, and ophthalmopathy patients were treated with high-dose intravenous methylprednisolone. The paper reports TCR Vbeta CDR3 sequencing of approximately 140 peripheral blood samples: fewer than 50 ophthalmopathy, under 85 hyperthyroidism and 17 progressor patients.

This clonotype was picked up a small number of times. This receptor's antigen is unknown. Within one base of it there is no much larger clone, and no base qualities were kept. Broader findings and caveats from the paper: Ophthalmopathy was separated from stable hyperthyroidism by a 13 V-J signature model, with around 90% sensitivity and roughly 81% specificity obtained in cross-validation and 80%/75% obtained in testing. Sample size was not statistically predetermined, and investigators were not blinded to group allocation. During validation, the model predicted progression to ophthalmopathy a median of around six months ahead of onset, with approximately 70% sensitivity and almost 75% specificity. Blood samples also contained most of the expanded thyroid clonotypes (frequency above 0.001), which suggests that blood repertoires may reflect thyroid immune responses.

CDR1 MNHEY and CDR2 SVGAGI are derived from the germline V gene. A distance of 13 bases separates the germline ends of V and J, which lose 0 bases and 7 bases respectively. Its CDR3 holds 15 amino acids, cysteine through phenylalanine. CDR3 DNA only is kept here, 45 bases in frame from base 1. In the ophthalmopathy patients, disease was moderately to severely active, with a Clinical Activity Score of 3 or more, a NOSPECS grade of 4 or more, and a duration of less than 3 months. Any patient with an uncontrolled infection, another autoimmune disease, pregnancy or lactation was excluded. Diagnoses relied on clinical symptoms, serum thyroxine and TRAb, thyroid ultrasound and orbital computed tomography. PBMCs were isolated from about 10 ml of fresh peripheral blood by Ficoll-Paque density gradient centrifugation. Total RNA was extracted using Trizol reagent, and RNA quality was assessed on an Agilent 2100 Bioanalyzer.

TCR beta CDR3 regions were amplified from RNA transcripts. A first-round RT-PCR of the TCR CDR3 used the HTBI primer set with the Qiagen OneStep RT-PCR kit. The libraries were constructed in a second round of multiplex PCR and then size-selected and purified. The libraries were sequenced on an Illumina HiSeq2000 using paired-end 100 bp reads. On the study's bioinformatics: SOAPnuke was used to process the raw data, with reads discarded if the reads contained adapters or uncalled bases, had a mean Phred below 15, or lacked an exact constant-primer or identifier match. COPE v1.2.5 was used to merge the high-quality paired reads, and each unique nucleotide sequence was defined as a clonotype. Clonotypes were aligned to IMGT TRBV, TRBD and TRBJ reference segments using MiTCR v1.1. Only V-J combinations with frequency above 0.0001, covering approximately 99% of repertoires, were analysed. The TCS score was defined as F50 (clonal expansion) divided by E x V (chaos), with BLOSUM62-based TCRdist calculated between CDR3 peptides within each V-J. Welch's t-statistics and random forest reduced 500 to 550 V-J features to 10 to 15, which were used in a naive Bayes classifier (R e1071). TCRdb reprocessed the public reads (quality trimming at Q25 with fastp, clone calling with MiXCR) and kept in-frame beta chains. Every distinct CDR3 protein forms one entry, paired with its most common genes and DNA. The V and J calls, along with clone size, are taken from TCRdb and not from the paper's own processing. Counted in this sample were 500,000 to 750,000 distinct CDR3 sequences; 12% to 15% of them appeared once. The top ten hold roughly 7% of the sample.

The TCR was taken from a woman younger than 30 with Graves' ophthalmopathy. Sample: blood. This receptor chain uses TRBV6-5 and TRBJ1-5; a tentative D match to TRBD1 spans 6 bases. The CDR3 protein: CASSYSGTPGQPQHF. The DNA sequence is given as TGTGCCAGCAGTTACTCGGGGACACCTGGACAGCCCCAGCATTTT.